This TCR beta chain was observed in a study of T cell changes during pregnancy in multiple sclerosis. The trim removed 7 bases at V and 3 bases at J, leaving 12 bases unmatched. In germline, CDR1 is GTSNPN, CDR2 SVGIG (reference sequence). The CDR3 covers 14 residues. This clone was detected only once. Assay used: immunoSEQ multiplex PCR; TCRdb lists only in-frame clones, some missing. Of about 59,000 clones in the sample, about 93% are singletons; the top ten hold 2% to 3%. The source material was CD8+ T cells from peripheral blood mononuclear cells, sampled in the third trimester of pregnancy. The sequence came from a female donor with multiple sclerosis, enrolled in a pregnancy study. The V and J genes are TRBV30 and TRBJ2-7; 7 nucleotides align to TRBD2. This CDR3 is CAFKLGGLVYEQYF. CDR3 nucleotides: TGTGCCTTCAAATTGGGAGGGTTAGTCTACGAGCAGTACTTC. Supplemented by reference TRBV30 and TRBJ2-7, the full variable domain reads SQTIHQWPATLVQPVGSPLSLECTVEGTSNPNLYWYRQAAGRGLQLLFYSVGIGQISSEVPQNLSASRPQDRQFILSSKKLLLSDSGFYLCAFKLGGLVYEQYFGPGTRLTVT.